This entry is about one T cell receptor beta chain. CDR3 length: 13 amino acids. Trimming left V 3 bases short and J 4 bases short, with 10 bases between. Germline CDR1 DFQATT, CDR2 SNEGSKA (reference sequence). The record originates from a study of blood T cells in healthy people across ages. Next came a second PCR, run for roughly 6 to 11 cycles, which used a sample-barcoded 5' primer along with a J-beta primer mix. TCRdb re-analysed the 5' RACE reads in MiXCR, keeping a single row per CDR3 protein. The sample yields about 730,000 distinct CDR3 sequences, roughly 45% seen once. The receptor comes from a woman aged 55-75 years in good health. Specimen: blood. The chain has TRBV20-1 and TRBJ1-5, with TRBD1 as a possible D gene (5 bases). CDR3 sequence: CSASWDANQPQHF. Here the CDR3 DNA reads TGCAGTGCTAGTTGGGACGCAAATCAGCCCCAGCATTTT.